This T cell receptor beta chain was documented in a study of OX40 agonist ivuxolimab in advanced cancers. Overall study context: Patients assigned to dose escalation were diagnosed with hepatocellular carcinoma, melanoma, renal cell or head and neck cancer. Partial responses were seen in three patients, one with hepatocellular carcinoma and two with cutaneous melanoma.

This clone has only one observation. Sequencing was performed with immunoSEQ multiplex PCR; in TCRdb, only in-frame clones are kept and a portion is missing. The sample shows 8,000 to 9,500 clones, roughly two thirds of them seen only once. The V and J ends lost 4 bases and 0 bases respectively, with 9 bases between them. Germline assignment: CDR1 LNHDA and CDR2 SQIVND (reference sequence). CDR3 length equals 14 residues. The sequencing used CD4+ or CD8+ T cells sorted from blood, collected in a trial of the OX40 agonist ivuxolimab. The chain couples TRBV19 to TRBJ1-1; D ambiguous. This TCR was sampled from an adult with an advanced solid tumor such as melanoma, head and neck, liver or kidney cancer. CDR3 sequence reads: CASSKRLMNTEAFF. The DNA for the CDR3 is TGTGCCAGTAGTAAACGGCTGATGAACACTGAAGCTTTCTTT.